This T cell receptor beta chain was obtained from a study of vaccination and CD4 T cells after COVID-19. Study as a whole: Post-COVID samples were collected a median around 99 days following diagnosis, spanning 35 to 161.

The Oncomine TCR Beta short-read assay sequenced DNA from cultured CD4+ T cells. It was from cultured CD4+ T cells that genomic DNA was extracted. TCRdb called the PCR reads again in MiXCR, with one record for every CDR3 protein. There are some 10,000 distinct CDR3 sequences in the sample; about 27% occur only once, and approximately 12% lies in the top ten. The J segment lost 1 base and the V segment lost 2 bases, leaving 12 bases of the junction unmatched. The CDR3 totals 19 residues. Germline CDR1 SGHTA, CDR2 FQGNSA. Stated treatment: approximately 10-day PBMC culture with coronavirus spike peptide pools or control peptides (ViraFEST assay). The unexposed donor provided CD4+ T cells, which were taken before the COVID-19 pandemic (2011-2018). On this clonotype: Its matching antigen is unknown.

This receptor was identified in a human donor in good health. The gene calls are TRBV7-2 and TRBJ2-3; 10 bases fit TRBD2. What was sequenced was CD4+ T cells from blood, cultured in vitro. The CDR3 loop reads CASSLRAASGSCGTDTQYF. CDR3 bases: TGTGCCAGCAGCTTAAGGGCGGCTAGCGGGAGCTGTGGCACAGATACGCAGTATTTT.